A single sample gave rise to the 9 T cell receptor beta chains below, sequenced in a study of T cells in Graves' hyperthyroidism and ophthalmopathy. Researchers took RNA transcripts and amplified the TCR beta CDR3 regions from them. During a first-round RT-PCR of the TCR CDR3, the HTBI primer set was used. MiXCR, run by TCRdb on the multiplex PCR reads, gives a single entry per CDR3 protein. The repertoire consists of a few hundred thousand distinct CDR3 sequences, with approximately 19% occurring once and the leading ten covering 35% to 40%. The sequencing input was blood. These receptors all stem from a man in his fifties or sixties with Graves' ophthalmopathy.

This clonotype was seen at least ten times. V gene TRBV11-2 combines with J gene TRBJ2-5; TRBD2 matches 10 bases. The J segment lost 5 bases and the V segment lost 3 bases, leaving 12 bases of the junction unmatched. Germline CDR1 and CDR2: SGHAT and FQNNGV. The CDR3 is 17 amino acids. The CDR3 loop is CASSLYSSGSIFETQYF. The CDR3 DNA reads TGTGCCAGCAGCTTGTACTCTAGCGGGAGTATTTTCGAGACCCAGTACTTC. The whole variable domain, filled in from reference TRBV11-2 and TRBJ2-5, reads EAGVAQSPRYKIIEKRQSVAFWCNPISGHATLYWYQQILGQGPKLLIQFQNNGVVDDSQLPKDRFSAERLKGVDSTLKIQPAKLEDSAVYLCASSLYSSGSIFETQYFGPGTRLLVL.

The chain combines TRBV9 with TRBJ2-7, with D unresolved. The CDR3 consists of 12 residues. Germline V gives CDR1 SGDLS, CDR2 YYNGEE. Trimming shortened V by 0 bases and J by 7 bases, and 8 bases separated the two germline ends. This chain's CDR3 is CASSVARREQYF. CDR3 nucleotides: TGTGCCAGCAGCGTAGCCCGGCGGGAGCAGTACTTC.

This clonotype was counted a few times. The V gene is TRBV15, the J gene TRBJ2-1; TRBD2 is a possible D gene (5 bases). V was clipped by 1 base and J by 7 bases, with 8 bases between them. The length of the CDR3 is 13 residues. CDR1 and CDR2 (germline): LNHNV, YYDKDF (reference sequence). CDR3 in DNA: TGTGCCACCAGCAGAGGTGAGGGTAATGAGCAGTTCTTC. Its protein is CATSRGEGNEQFF.

In this sample, this clonotype turned up many times. The J gene is TRBJ2-7, the V gene TRBV12-3 or TRBV12-4; D tentatively fits TRBD1 or TRBD2 (5 bases each). V dropped 5 bases and J dropped 6 bases, with 20 bases sitting between them. CDR3 size: 15 residues. Written as DNA, the CDR3 is TGTGCCAGCAGTCCCCCGTCGGCAGGGACGGGCGAGCAGTACTTC. Translating gives CASSPPSAGTGEQYF.

This clonotype was picked up many times. The chain joins TRBV20-1 to TRBJ2-5, with D perhaps matching TRBD2 (6 bases). The germline V gene encodes CDR1 DFQATT and CDR2 SNEGSKA (reference sequence). This CDR3 has 18 residues. Trimming stripped 3 bases from V and 5 bases from J, with 28 bases between. This chain's CDR3 is CSARRARAGSLTGETQYF. CDR3 sequence (DNA): TGCAGTGCTAGGAGGGCCAGGGCGGGAAGCCTAACGGGGGAGACCCAGTACTTC.

Many counts were recorded for this clonotype. The V and J genes are TRBV7-3 and TRBJ2-1; 9 bases are shared with TRBD1. This CDR3 spans 14 amino acids. The V gene end was trimmed by 6 bases and the J gene end by 3 bases; junction bases not matched to a gene: 3. The V gene's germline CDR1 is SGHTA and CDR2 FQGTGA. CDR3 loop: CASRRGQGYNEQFF. DNA for the CDR3: TGTGCCAGCAGACGGGGACAGGGCTACAATGAGCAGTTCTTC. The whole variable domain, remainder taken from reference TRBV7-3 and TRBJ2-1, is GAGVSQTPSNKVTEKGKYVELRCDPISGHTALYWYRQSLGQGPEFLIYFQGTGAADDSGLPNDRFFAVRPEGSVSTLKIQRTERGDSAVYLCASRRGQGYNEQFFGPGTRLTVL.

This clonotype has at least ten counts. The J gene is TRBJ2-7, the V gene TRBV28, with 11 bases matching TRBD2. The germline V gene encodes CDR1 MDHEN and CDR2 SYDVKM. The ends lost 6 bases at V and 3 bases at J; junction bases unmatched: 10. CDR3 length: 16 amino acids. CDR3 nucleotide sequence: TGTGCCAGCAGAAGCTTAGCGGGAGGGCCCCTCTACGAGCAGTACTTC. Translating it yields CASRSLAGGPLYEQYF.

This clonotype was seen many times. V gene TRBV7-9 combines with J gene TRBJ1-1; weak D call: TRBD1 (6 bases). Germline values: CDR1 SEHNR, CDR2 FQNEAQ (reference sequence). Deletions cut 5 bases from V and 6 bases from J, with 16 bases between. This CDR3 spans 14 amino acids. The CDR3 sequence is CASSQGTGDAEAFF. The CDR3 nucleotides read TGTGCCAGCAGCCAGGGGACGGGGGACGCTGAAGCTTTCTTT.

V and J are TRBV6-4 and TRBJ2-1, with a weak D call TRBD2 (5 bases). This CDR3 is built from 14 residues. V was shortened by 4 bases and J by 4 bases, with 11 bases between the two germline ends. CDR1 and CDR2 (germline): MRHNA, SNTAGT. CDR3 DNA: TGTGCCAGCAGTGGGGGAGCGGAATACAATGAGCAGTTCTTC. Translation: CASSGGAEYNEQFF.